The source of this T cell receptor (beta chain) is a study of blood T cell repertoires in COVID-19. Study context: The United States, Italy and Spain provided the acute and convalescent COVID-19 samples.

Sequencing was performed with immunoSEQ multiplex PCR; in TCRdb, only in-frame clones are kept and a portion is missing. The sample carries some 300,000 clones, more than 75% recorded once. CDR3 length equals 18 residues. CDR1 is SGHNT and CDR2 is YYREEE in the germline V gene (reference sequence). The ends lost 1 base at V and 7 bases at J; junction bases unmatched: 19. What was sequenced was peripheral blood. The chain joins TRBV5-4 to TRBJ1-2, with TRBD1 matching 7 bases. This TCR was sampled from a man in his sixties or seventies with acute or convalescent COVID-19. The CDR3 DNA is TGTGCCAGCAGCTTGCCTTCGCCGAACTTACAGGGGATAGGTGGCTACACCTTC. Translation gives CASSLPSPNLQGIGGYTF.